A selection of T cell receptor beta chains follows, all from one sample in a study of T cells after yellow fever vaccination. TCRdb re-called the 5' RACE reads through MiXCR, storing one row per CDR3 protein. The sample records some 320,000 distinct CDR3 sequences, roughly 4% being singletons. The sample here was PBMCs, taken 5 days after the yellow fever booster vaccination. Receptors were obtained from a man in his late teens or twenties who received the YFV17D yellow fever vaccine. Each CDR3 is given with its conserved first and last residue. Each record gives: D gene, V gene, clone size, J gene, CDR3 DNA, CDR3 protein. The D gene is left open where the match is weak. Clone size is stated in some rows and not others, as once, few, many or a class when expanded.

>-|TRBV20-1|many|TRBJ1-1
TGCAGTGCCCCGCGGGGGGACACTGAAGCTTTCTTT
CSAPRGDTEAFF
>TRBD2|TRBV4-1|many|TRBJ2-3
TGCGCCAGCAGCCACAGGACTAGCGGGGAGGATACGCAGTATTTT
CASSHRTSGEDTQYF
>-|TRBV20-1|many|TRBJ1-1
TGCAGTGCTTCACCGGGACAACGAGTTTCGGACACTGAAGCTTTCTTT
CSASPGQRVSDTEAFF
>-|TRBV12-3/TRBV12-4|many|TRBJ2-1
TGTGCCAGCAGTTCTCGACCCGGAGAGCAGTTCTTC
CASSSRPGEQFF
>-|TRBV3-1|-|TRBJ1-1
TGTGCCAGCAGCCAAGGGACCCCGAGGGCTGAAGCTTTCTTT
CASSQGTPRAEAFF
>-|TRBV24-1|-|TRBJ2-1
TGTGCCACCAGTGATTTGCCCGAGCTCAGCTCCTACAATGAGCAGTTCTTC
CATSDLPELSSYNEQFF
>-|TRBV10-1|many|TRBJ1-5
TGCGCCAGCAGTGAGTCCGGCAATCAGCCCCAGCATTTT
CASSESGNQPQHF
>TRBD1|TRBV5-4|many|TRBJ2-5
TGTGCCAGCAGCTCCGGACAGGGGCCGCAAGAGACCCAGTACTTC
CASSSGQGPQETQYF
>-|TRBV27|-|TRBJ1-6
TGTGCCAGCCTTCCGTCATGGGGCGGGAATTCACCCCTCCACTTT
CASLPSWGGNSPLHF
>-|TRBV11-1|-|TRBJ2-2
TGTGCCAGCAGCTTTGTACACTCCGGGGAGCTGTTTTTT
CASSFVHSGELFF
>TRBD2|TRBV28|many|TRBJ2-7
TGTGCCAGCAGCAGCGGGGGGGCGGTATACTACGAGCAGTACTTC
CASSSGGAVYYEQYF
>TRBD1|TRBV7-2|few|TRBJ1-1
TGTGCCAGCAGCCCTCGGCCCGGGACAGGGTACATGAACACTGAAGCTTTCTTT
CASSPRPGTGYMNTEAFF
>-|TRBV24-1|few|TRBJ1-5
TGTGCCACAAACAGGACTATCATGGGCGGCAGCAATCAGCCCCAGCATTTT
CATNRTIMGGSNQPQHF
>TRBD1|TRBV7-2|few|TRBJ2-3
TGTGCCAGCAGACGGGACAGGGGGCGCGATACGCAGTATTTT
CASRRDRGRDTQYF